This TCR beta chain is from a study of cytomegalovirus exposure and HLA in healthy donors. Regarding the study as a whole: Listed as cytomegalovirus-associated were 164 TCR beta chains. An analysis done earlier found most TCR beta V segments productive about 87% or about 30% of the time. In a later analysis, common viral pathogens appeared linked to several of the most significant clusters.

The CDR3 is made up of 15 amino acids. The germline CDR1 and CDR2 sequences are MGHRA and YSYEKL. The trim removed 1 base at V and 2 bases at J, leaving 4 bases unmatched. The PCR was carried out with 60 Vbeta primers and 13 Jbeta primers. The repertoire was sequenced with immunoSEQ multiplex PCR; TCRdb's copy has only in-frame clones and lacks some. Counted here are more than 110,000 clones, around 80% occurring once; the ten biggest clones make up 1.2%. With respect to this clone: Antigen unknown.

This clonotype originated in a female donor in good health and CMV-seronegative. Sequenced: PBMCs. The V call is TRBV4-1, the J call TRBJ1-2; TRBD1 aligns across 7 bases. CDR3 region: CASSQGQGLNYGYTF. CDR3 DNA: TGCGCCAGCAGCCAAGGACAGGGCCTGAACTATGGCTACACCTTC.